This T cell receptor beta chain was captured by sequencing in a study of T cell changes during pregnancy in multiple sclerosis. V shed 0 bases and J 2 bases; nucleotides not matched to a gene: 6. In germline, CDR1 is SGDLS, CDR2 YYNGEE. CDR3 length: 16 amino acids. Here immunoSEQ multiplex PCR was the method, and the copy in TCRdb shows in-frame clones only, minus some. The profile covers some 66,000 clones, with roughly 90% appearing a single time and roughly 5.7% taken by the ten largest. This TCR derives from a female donor with multiple sclerosis, enrolled in a pregnancy study. The gene calls are TRBV9 and TRBJ2-3; 7 nucleotides line up with TRBD2. Sequences were derived from CD8+ T cells from peripheral blood mononuclear cells, sampled before pregnancy. CDR3 protein: CASSVAAGENTDTQYF. The CDR3, as DNA: TGTGCCAGCAGCGTAGCCGCGGGGGAAAACACAGATACGCAGTATTTT.